A single sample gave rise to the 4 T cell receptor beta chains below, sequenced in a study of blood T cell repertoires in COVID-19. Libraries were prepared by immunoSEQ multiplex PCR; TCRdb keeps only in-frame clonotypes and omits some of them. The data contain under 250,000 clones, around 88% of them singletons. Sequences were obtained from peripheral blood. These receptor sequences come from a woman in her twenties or thirties with COVID-19, enrolled during active disease.

V usage is TRBV5-6 and J usage is TRBJ2-7, with no clear D. The CDR3 consists of 13 residues. V lost 2 bases to trimming and J lost 5 bases, with 11 bases between them. The germline V gene has CDR1 SGHDT and CDR2 YYEEEE. The CDR3 nucleotides are TGTGCCAGCAGCTTCGGTCAGGCAGACGAGCAGTACGTC. This gives the protein CASSFGQADEQYV.

V gene TRBV7-2 combines with J gene TRBJ2-3; 9 bases fit TRBD2. The germline CDR1 and CDR2 sequences are SGHTA and FQGNSA. The CDR3 sequence is 17 residues long. The ends lost 0 bases at V and 3 bases at J; junction bases unmatched: 7. The CDR3 is CASSLANGGRVTDTQYF. The CDR3 bases are TGTGCCAGCAGCTTAGCGAATGGCGGGAGGGTTACAGATACGCAGTATTTT.

V is TRBV7-2 and J is TRBJ2-7; no definite D call. Germline CDR1 and CDR2: SGHTA and FQGNSA. The V gene lost 2 bases and the J gene lost 3 bases, with 8 bases spanning the gap. The CDR3 has 13 amino acids. CDR3 in amino acids: CASSLFPGYEQYV. The CDR3 bases are TGTGCCAGCAGCTTATTCCCCGGCTACGAGCAGTACGTC.

This clone was observed a few times. The chain carries TRBV29-1 and TRBJ2-2, with D possibly TRBD1 on 5 matching bases. Trimming took 5 bases from V and 5 from J, leaving 12 bases between them. Germline CDR1 SQVTM, CDR2 ANQGSEA. The CDR3 sequence is 13 residues long. The CDR3 region has the DNA TGCAGCGTTAACCAGGGTGGGACCGGGGAGCTGTTTTTT. Translation gives CSVNQGGTGELFF.